The 30 T cell receptor beta chains given below trace back to one sample, sequenced in a study of T cell responses to AZD1222 COVID-19 vaccine. Assay used: immunoSEQ multiplex PCR; TCRdb lists only in-frame clones, some missing. The table shows around 6,100 clones, with 87% occurring only once. This specimen consisted of peripheral blood, obtained 28 days after the second AZD1222 dose. The receptors come from an adult who received the AZD1222 COVID-19 vaccine.

The CDR3 coding sequence is TGTGCCAGCAGCTTAGGGGGGGCCGGAGGCTACACCTTC. The encoded protein is CASSLGGAGGYTF. The gene calls are TRBV7-2 and TRBJ1-2, with D possibly being TRBD1 (6 bases). V was cut by 1 base and J by 8 bases, with 11 bases left in between. CDR1 and CDR2 from the germline V gene are SGHTA and FQGNSA. This CDR3 is built from 13 residues.

The CDR3 DNA sequence: TGTGCCAGCACCCCTAGGGACGGGAGGTGGTACAATGAGCAGTTCTTC. It is translated as CASTPRDGRWYNEQFF. The chain links TRBV5-6 to TRBJ2-1, with 7 bases identical to TRBD2. This CDR3 spans 16 amino acids. The trim removed 6 bases at V and 4 bases at J, leaving 13 bases unmatched. Per germline, CDR1 SGHDT and CDR2 YYEEEE.

The V gene is TRBV27, the J gene TRBJ1-2; D may be TRBD1 (5 bases). The CDR3 consists of 14 residues. Germline CDR1 MNHEY, CDR2 SMNVEV (reference sequence). Trimming pared 1 base from V and 4 bases from J, leaving 10 bases between. CDR3: CASSLLGDGYGYTF. CDR3 in DNA: TGTGCCAGCAGTTTATTGGGGGATGGCTATGGCTACACCTTC.

The chain couples TRBV3-1 (or the pseudogene TRBV3-2) to TRBJ2-1; TRBD2 agrees at 13 bases. Trimming removed 5 bases from V and 9 bases from J; junction bases left unmatched: 10. The germline V gene has CDR1 LGHDT and CDR2 YNNKEL (reference sequence). The CDR3 has 16 amino acids. CDR3: CASSGRTSGSGSEQFF. The CDR3 DNA sequence: TGTGCCAGCAGCGGCCGGACTAGCGGGAGCGGGAGTGAGCAGTTCTTC.

The chain is built from TRBV27 and TRBJ1-2; 8 positions agree with TRBD1. CDR3 length: 14 residues. Trimming took 5 bases from V and 5 from J; bases not matched to a gene: 7. The germline V gene has CDR1 MNHEY and CDR2 SMNVEV (reference sequence). In DNA, the CDR3 is TGTGCCAGCAGTCCAGCAGGGGGCCCATATGGCTACACCTTC. Its protein product is CASSPAGGPYGYTF.

The genes are TRBV12-3 or TRBV12-4 and TRBJ1-5; no definite D call. CDR3 length: 12 residues. V lost 7 bases and J lost 9, with 13 bases in between. The chain's CDR3 is CASNLGYGPQHF. DNA for the CDR3: TGTGCCAGCAACCTGGGGTACGGGCCCCAGCATTTT.

This chain joins TRBV18 and TRBJ2-2; D perhaps matches TRBD2 (5 bases). V was pared by 1 base and J by 2 bases, with 11 bases between. Germline V gives CDR1 KGHSH, CDR2 LQKENI. The CDR3 is 16 residues long. The CDR3 loop is CASSPLDRGNTGELFF. CDR3 coding DNA: TGTGCCAGCTCACCACTTGACCGGGGAAACACCGGGGAGCTGTTTTTT. The entire variable domain, with the rest obtained from reference TRBV18 and TRBJ2-2, is as follows: NAGVMQNPRHLVRRRGQEARLRCSPMKGHSHVYWYRQLPEEGLKFMVYLQKENIIDESGMPKERFSAEFPKEGPSILRIQQVVRGDSAAYFCASSPLDRGNTGELFFGEGSRLTVL.

This clone was detected a few times. The gene calls are TRBV19 and TRBJ1-3; D ambiguous. V was clipped by 11 bases and J by 7 bases, with 21 bases between them. CDR3 length equals 14 residues. In germline, CDR1 is LNHDA, CDR2 SQIVND (reference sequence). Here the CDR3 reads CASRKNSAVNTIYF. CDR3 DNA: TGTGCCTCTAGGAAAAATTCGGCCGTGAACACCATATATTTT.

This clone is deemed large. V usage is TRBV5-1 and J usage is TRBJ2-1; a possible D gene is TRBD1 (6 bases). Trimming removed 2 bases at V and 10 bases at J, with 7 bases between. This CDR3 is built from 11 residues. The V gene's germline CDR1 is SGHRS and CDR2 YFSETQ. CDR3 nucleotide sequence: TGCGCCAGCAGCTTTGGACAGGAGCAGTTCTTC. Translation gives CASSFGQEQFF.

This clone appeared once. This sequence joins TRBV19 and TRBJ1-1; D is perhaps TRBD1 (5 bases). The ends were cut back, 1 base at V and 1 base at J, with 10 bases in the middle. Germline CDR1 is LNHDA and CDR2 is SQIVND (reference sequence). The length of the CDR3 is 15 residues. CDR3: CASSIVGGTNTEAFF. The CDR3 DNA sequence: TGTGCCAGTAGTATAGTGGGGGGAACGAACACTGAAGCTTTCTTT.

The chain recombines TRBV5-5 with TRBJ2-3; D is ambiguous. This CDR3 is built from 16 residues. Looked up from germline, CDR1 is SGHKS and CDR2 is YYEKEE (reference sequence). The V gene lost 0 bases and the J gene lost 0 bases, with 11 bases spanning the gap. The DNA of the CDR3 is TGTGCCAGCAGCTTGGTTCAGTACGAAAGCACAGATACGCAGTATTTT. This encodes CASSLVQYESTDTQYF.

V gene TRBV11-3 combines with J gene TRBJ2-7; 7 nucleotides agree with TRBD2. This CDR3 has 14 amino acids. The germline CDR1 and CDR2 sequences are SGHNT and YENEEA. V was pared by 1 base and J by 5 bases, with 5 bases of the junction left unmatched. Here the CDR3 DNA reads TGTGCCAGCAGCTTAGGCGGGAGCACCCACGAGCAGTACTTC. Its protein product is CASSLGGSTHEQYF. Complete variable domain (other parts from reference TRBV11-3 and TRBJ2-7): EAGVVQSPRYKIIEKKQPVAFWCNPISGHNTLYWYLQNLGQGPELLIRYENEEAVDDSQLPKDRFSAERLKGVDSTLKIQPAELGDSAVYLCASSLGGSTHEQYFGPGTRLTVT.

The rearrangement joins TRBV10-3 to TRBJ2-1, with 8 bases aligning to TRBD2. The ends lost 3 bases at V and 0 bases at J; junction bases unmatched: 1. CDR1 is ENHRY, CDR2 SYGVKD, per germline. The CDR3 has 15 amino acids. The chain's CDR3 is CAISETSGSYNEQFF. CDR3 bases: TGTGCCATCAGTGAAACTAGCGGCTCCTACAATGAGCAGTTCTTC.

The rearrangement links TRBV7-8 to TRBJ1-5, with D hard to call. The CDR3 consists of 15 residues. Trimming took 0 bases from V and 4 from J, leaving 10 bases between them. Germline loops: CDR1 SGHVS, CDR2 FQNEAQ. CDR3 loop: CASSLASGVNQPQHF. CDR3 nucleotides: TGTGCCAGCAGCTTAGCGTCCGGGGTAAATCAGCCCCAGCATTTT.

This clone is labeled as large. This sequence joins TRBV6-2 or TRBV6-3 and TRBJ2-5; D is possibly TRBD2 (6 bases). The CDR3 length is 11 residues. Trimming stripped 2 bases from V and 9 bases from J, with 7 bases between. Germline V lookup: CDR1 MNHEY, CDR2 SVGEGT. In DNA form, the CDR3 reads TGTGCCAGCAGTTACGGAGGGGCCCAGTACTTC. Translating gives CASSYGGAQYF.

This clone was found a few times. V is TRBV4-3 and J is TRBJ1-3; D is unresolved. This CDR3 has 15 amino acids. Germline loops: CDR1 LGHNA, CDR2 YSLEER. Trimming shortened V by 1 base and J by 0 bases, and 7 bases separated the two germline ends. CDR3 bases: TGCGCCAGCAGCCAAGGGGCCGACTCTGGAAACACCATATATTTT. Translation: CASSQGADSGNTIYF.

This chain joins TRBV28 and TRBJ2-7; 7 bases agree with TRBD1. The germline CDR1 and CDR2 sequences are MDHEN and SYDVKM. The CDR3 loop spans 14 amino acids. Unmatched junction bases numbered 6, after V lost 4 bases and J lost 3 bases. CDR3: CASSSGTANYEQYF. CDR3 DNA sequence: TGTGCCAGCAGTTCCGGGACAGCCAACTACGAGCAGTACTTC. The whole variable domain, remainder taken from reference TRBV28 and TRBJ2-7, is DVKVTQSSRYLVKRTGEKVFLECVQDMDHENMFWYRQDPGLGLRLIYFSYDVKMKEKGDIPEGYSVSREKKERFSLILESASTNQTSMYLCASSSGTANYEQYFGPGTRLTVT.

The gene calls are TRBV18 and TRBJ2-7; D is undetermined. V gave up 1 base and J gave up 2 bases, with 9 bases separating them. Per the germline V gene, CDR1 is KGHSH and CDR2 is LQKENI. The CDR3 extends over 14 amino acids. CDR3 sequence (DNA): TGTGCCAGCTCACCACTGACACCAGCCTACGAGCAGTACTTC. This gives the protein CASSPLTPAYEQYF.

The chain couples TRBV3-1 (or the pseudogene TRBV3-2) to TRBJ1-6; TRBD1 agrees at 11 bases. The CDR3 runs 17 residues. CDR1 is LGHDT, CDR2 YNNKEL, per germline (reference sequence). With V trimmed by 0 bases and J by 10 bases, 8 bases remained unmatched. The DNA for the CDR3 is TGTGCCAGCAGCCAAGATCCCGGGACAGGGGGATACTCACCCCTCCACTTT. Translating gives CASSQDPGTGGYSPLHF.

V usage is TRBV5-8 and J usage is TRBJ1-5; D gene ambiguous. Trimming took 2 bases from V and 5 from J, leaving 17 bases between them. The CDR3 extends over 16 amino acids. The germline V gene encodes CDR1 SGHTS and CDR2 YDEGEE. This CDR3 is CASSFFRSLADQPQHF. In nucleotides, the CDR3 is TGTGCCAGCAGCTTCTTTCGGTCTTTGGCCGATCAGCCCCAGCATTTT.

This chain links TRBV6-5 with TRBJ2-7, with a possible D match to TRBD1 (6 bases). Trimming cost V 5 bases and J 5 bases, with 10 bases left between them. The CDR3 is made up of 12 amino acids. Germline V gene data show CDR1 as MNHEY and CDR2 as SVGAGI. CDR3 sequence (DNA): TGTGCCAGCAGTACCACAGGGAACGAGCAGTACTTC. Translating gives CASSTTGNEQYF.

This clone has just a few counts. The chain couples TRBV7-9 to TRBJ2-5; D gene ambiguous. Trimming left V 3 bases short and J 5 bases short, with 7 bases between. The germline CDR1 and CDR2 sequences are SEHNR and FQNEAQ (reference sequence). This CDR3 has 12 residues. CDR3 region: CASSLGEETQYF. The CDR3 region has the DNA TGTGCCAGCAGCTTGGGTGAGGAGACCCAGTACTTC.

The chain recombines TRBV6-1 with TRBJ1-3, with D possibly TRBD1 on 6 matching bases. Trimming stripped 1 base from V and 10 bases from J, with 14 bases between. Germline-derived CDR1 and CDR2 are MNHNS and SASEGT. The CDR3 has 14 residues. The CDR3 region is CASSEGPGAHTIYF. As DNA, the CDR3 is TGTGCCAGCAGTGAAGGGCCAGGGGCCCATACCATATATTTT.

The chain is built from TRBV5-1 and TRBJ1-1; 7 nucleotides match TRBD1. V shed 2 bases, J shed 4 bases, and the junction held 2 bases outside the gene matches. The CDR3 has 13 amino acids. Germline V gene data show CDR1 as SGHRS and CDR2 as YFSETQ. CDR3 bases: TGCGCCAGCAGCTTTGACAGGGTCACTGAAGCTTTCTTT. As protein: CASSFDRVTEAFF.

The chain carries TRBV5-4 and TRBJ2-1; 8 nucleotides agree with TRBD2. Trimming cost V 3 bases and J 6 bases; bases outside gene matches: 2. Per the germline V gene, CDR1 is SGHNT and CDR2 is YYREEE (reference sequence). The CDR3 has 13 residues. CDR3 in DNA: TGTGCCAGCAGCTCCGGACTAGCCAATGAGCAGTTCTTC. It translates to CASSSGLANEQFF.

The CDR3 region is CSVVVGQSTDTQYF. The DNA for the CDR3 is TGCAGCGTTGTGGTGGGACAGTCCACAGATACGCAGTATTTT. The chain carries TRBV29-1 and TRBJ2-3, with TRBD1 identical over 7 bases. Germline V gene data show CDR1 as SQVTM and CDR2 as ANQGSEA. Losses at the gene ends were 4 bases for V and 2 bases for J; bases not matched to a gene: 6. CDR3 size: 14 residues.

The gene calls are TRBV4-3 and TRBJ2-2, with D perhaps matching TRBD2 (5 bases). Per the germline V gene, CDR1 is LGHNA and CDR2 is YSLEER. V was clipped by 0 bases and J by 7 bases, with 9 bases between them. CDR3 length: 14 residues. The CDR3 DNA follows: TGCGCCAGCAGCCAAGATCTGAGGGTCGGGGAGCTGTTTTTT. It yields the protein CASSQDLRVGELFF.

V usage is TRBV29-1 and J usage is TRBJ1-2, with a weak D call TRBD1 (5 bases). Germline V gene lookup returns CDR1 SQVTM and CDR2 ANQGSEA. Trimming took off 4 bases at V and 3 bases at J, with 9 bases between the two ends. The CDR3 has 12 amino acids. The chain's CDR3 is CSVAKTDYGYTF. In nucleotides, the CDR3 is TGCAGCGTTGCTAAGACAGACTATGGCTACACCTTC.

The chain combines TRBV28 with TRBJ2-7; D not certain. The CDR3 is made up of 13 amino acids. Germline loops: CDR1 MDHEN, CDR2 SYDVKM. The ends were cut back, 5 bases at V and 5 bases at J, with 13 bases in the middle. Written as DNA, the CDR3 is TGTGCCAGCAGTCTCCCTCTGCGACACGAGCAGTACTTC. It is translated as CASSLPLRHEQYF.

This clone came up a few times. The chain uses TRBV18 and TRBJ1-3; D unclear. Germline CDR1 reads KGHSH; CDR2 reads LQKENI. The CDR3 consists of 16 residues. V gave up 2 bases and J gave up 0 bases, with 11 bases separating them. The CDR3 sequence: CASSPRTAGSGNTIYF. CDR3 nucleotides: TGTGCCAGCTCACCAAGGACCGCCGGCTCTGGAAACACCATATATTTT.